The 11 T cell receptor beta chains presented below share a single source sample, sequenced in a study of CD8+CD57+ T cells in acquired aplastic anemia. Profiles of TCR beta VDJ and CDR3 were generated from a genomic DNA template. TCRdb called the reads again in MiXCR, with one record for every CDR3 protein. The data hold tens of thousands of distinct CDR3 sequences, with around 44% observed a single time. What was sequenced was sorted CD4+, CD8+, or CD8+CD57+ T cells (not recorded which) from PBMCs. These receptors all come from a human donor in good health, serving as a control.

Of note for this clonotype: A read error may explain this, as a much larger clone is one base away. The V call is TRBV6-5, the J call TRBJ2-7; D remains ambiguous. CDR3 size: 13 residues. V shed 8 bases and J shed 2 bases, with 13 bases lying between them. Looked up from germline, CDR1 is MNHEY and CDR2 is SVGAGI. CDR3 residues: CASGLGVTYEQYF. As DNA, the CDR3 is TGTGCCAGCGGTTTAGGTGTTACCTACGAGCAGTACTTC.

The CDR3 bases are TGTGCCACCAGCAGATCAGGGTTGAGGCAGCCCCAGCATTTT. Amino acids: CATSRSGLRQPQHF. This chain links TRBV15 with TRBJ1-5; D is possibly TRBD1 (5 bases). The CDR3 totals 14 residues. Germline lookup yields CDR1 LNHNV and CDR2 YYDKDF (reference sequence). V was pared by 2 bases and J by 7 bases, with 12 bases between.

The chain uses TRBV10-3 and TRBJ2-3, with unresolved D. This CDR3 spans 13 amino acids. Trimming removed 3 bases from V and 2 bases from J, with 6 bases in between. CDR1 and CDR2 from the germline V gene are ENHRY and SYGVKD. The CDR3 region is CAISDGYTDTQYF. The CDR3 region has the DNA TGTGCCATCAGTGACGGATACACAGATACGCAGTATTTT.

Regarding this clonotype: Germline is not matched at one junction end, which may reflect a read error. The chain joins TRBV24-1 to TRBJ1-6; 10 bases map to TRBD1. CDR1 is KGHDR and CDR2 is SFDVKD in the germline V gene. The CDR3 totals 14 residues. The CDR3, as DNA: TGTGACACCAGTGACAGGGGGCCGAATTCACCCCTCCACTTT. It codes for CDTSDRGPNSPLHF.

The chain employs TRBV9 and TRBJ2-7, with D possibly matching TRBD1 (5 bases). With 0 bases removed from V and 5 bases from J, the gap between germline ends came to 6 bases. Germline assignment: CDR1 SGDLS and CDR2 YYNGEE. CDR3 length: 12 amino acids. For the CDR3, the DNA is TGTGCCAGCAGCGTAGGGGGCCACGAGCAGTACTTC. Amino acid sequence: CASSVGGHEQYF.

This chain connects TRBV6-5 to TRBJ1-5; TRBD1 is a possible D gene (5 bases). The CDR3 is made up of 14 amino acids. Trimming left V 0 bases short and J 7 bases short, with 10 bases between. CDR1 is MNHEY, CDR2 SVGAGI, per germline. CDR3: CASSYSMGGQPQHF. CDR3 sequence (DNA): TGTGCCAGCAGTTACTCGATGGGGGGGCAGCCCCAGCATTTT.

This clonotype has a count of ten or more. The chain uses TRBV2 and TRBJ1-1; 9 bases align to TRBD1. The CDR3 is 14 residues long. From germline, CDR1 is SNHLY and CDR2 FYNNEI. After removal of 4 bases from V and 1 base from J, the junction contained 1 base not matched to a gene. The CDR3 sequence: CASSGDRANTEAFF. The CDR3 region has the DNA TGTGCCAGCAGTGGGGACAGGGCGAACACTGAAGCTTTCTTT.

The rearrangement links TRBV6-5 to TRBJ1-1; D not resolved. The CDR3 is made up of 12 amino acids. V was pared by 8 bases and J by 6 bases, with 13 bases between. The germline V gene has CDR1 MNHEY and CDR2 SVGAGI. Written as DNA, the CDR3 is TGTGCCAGCGGTCTGGAGTTGTCTGAAGCTTTCTTT. It specifies CASGLELSEAFF.

The CDR3 here is CASSYGNNYGYTF. In DNA form, the CDR3 reads TGTGCCAGCAGTTACGGGAATAACTATGGCTACACCTTC. The chain links TRBV7-9 to TRBJ1-2; the D is unclear. Deletions cut 6 bases from V and 1 base from J, with 9 bases between. The CDR3 has 13 residues. From germline, CDR1 is SEHNR and CDR2 FQNEAQ (reference sequence). The full variable domain, with the rest looked up from reference TRBV7-9 and TRBJ1-2, is DTGVSQNPRHKITKRGQNVTFRCDPISEHNRLYWYRQTLGQGPEFLTYFQNEAQLEKSRLLSDRFSAERPKGSFSTLEIQRTEQGDSAMYLCASSYGNNYGYTFGSGTRLTVV.

About this clonotype: Being one base from a much bigger clone, this may be a read error. This sequence joins TRBV12-3 or TRBV12-4 and TRBJ2-1; D is ambiguous. V dropped 3 bases and J dropped 6 bases, with 6 bases sitting between them. This CDR3 is 12 amino acids long. DNA for the CDR3: TGTGCCAGCAGTTTCTCTGGCAATGAGCAGTTCTTC. Translation: CASSFSGNEQFF.

This clonotype was seen more than once but under ten times. The chain is built from TRBV10-2 and TRBJ1-2; D not certain. Germline CDR1 and CDR2: WSHSY and SAAADI. This CDR3 contains 13 residues. V was clipped by 2 bases and J by 4 bases, with 8 bases between them. CDR3 in DNA: TGCGCCAGCAGTGAGGACCCGTTCTATGGCTACACCTTC. Residues: CASSEDPFYGYTF.